This TCR beta chain was sequenced during a study of early T cells in non-severe SARS-CoV-2 infection. About the study: Sequencing was performed on bulk RNA from unsorted whole blood, leaving chains unpaired.

Comments on this clonotype: Its target is not known.

General study findings and limits: Missing private and CD4 specificities, VDJdb matching favored anti-spike CD8 responses.

The TCR library protocol was used to attach unique molecular identifiers. These identifiers were attached to individual cDNA molecules. Using its own MiXCR run on the 5' RACE reads, TCRdb lists one record per CDR3 protein. The sample includes 55,000 or so distinct CDR3 sequences, roughly 10% of them seen just once. In germline, CDR1 is SGHTA, CDR2 FQGNSA. The V end was cut by 5 bases, the J end by 5 bases, with 21 bases between. CDR3 length: 16 residues. The specimen was whole blood. The source is an adult who was a healthcare worker with PCR-confirmed SARS-CoV-2 infection or an uninfected control (not recorded which). This chain links TRBV7-2 with TRBJ2-5; possibly TRBD2 for D (7 bases). The CDR3 loop is CASSPEGGALWETQYF. CDR3 DNA: TGTGCCAGCAGCCCCGAGGGGGGGGCCCTTTGGGAGACCCAGTACTTC.